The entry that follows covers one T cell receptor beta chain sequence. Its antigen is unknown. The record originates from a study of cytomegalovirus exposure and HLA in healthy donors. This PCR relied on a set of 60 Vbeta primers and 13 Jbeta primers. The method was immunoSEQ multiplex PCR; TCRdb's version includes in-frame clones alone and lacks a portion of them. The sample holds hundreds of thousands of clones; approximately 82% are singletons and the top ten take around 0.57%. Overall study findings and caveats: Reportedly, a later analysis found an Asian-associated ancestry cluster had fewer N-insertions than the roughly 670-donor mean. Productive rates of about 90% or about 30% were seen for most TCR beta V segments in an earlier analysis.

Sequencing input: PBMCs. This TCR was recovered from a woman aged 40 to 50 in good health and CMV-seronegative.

The CDR3 region is CASSQDLIGRGGGYTF. The CDR3 DNA reads TGCGCCAGCAGCCAAGATTTGATCGGACGGGGGGGCGGCTACACCTTC. The gene calls are TRBV4-3 and TRBJ1-2, with D possibly being TRBD1 (6 bases). Trimming removed 0 bases at V and 8 bases at J, with 19 bases between. The germline V gene has CDR1 LGHNA and CDR2 YSLEER. This CDR3 has 16 residues.